These T cell receptor beta chains were read from a single sample in a study of Graves' ophthalmopathy and Graves' hyperthyroidism. From the multiplex PCR reads, TCRdb called clonotypes with MiXCR, one entry per CDR3 protein. The data contain a few hundred thousand distinct CDR3 sequences, roughly 14% of them singletons. Source material: peripheral blood. The receptors shown here come from a woman under 30 with stable Graves' hyperthyroidism. The CDR3 runs from the conserved cysteine through the conserved F or W. Each record gives: CDR3 protein, CDR3 DNA, clone size, D gene, J gene, V gene. A D gene is named only where the DNA matches it firmly. Size tells how often a clone was seen (once, few, many) or the class of an expanded clone, and some rows leave it out.

CASSTGGDYGYTF TGTGCCAGTAGCACAGGGGGGGACTATGGCTACACCTTC many TRBD1 TRBJ1-2 TRBV19
CASSPDRGGGNTIYF TGTGCCAGCAGTCCGGACAGGGGAGGAGGAAACACCATATATTTT - TRBD1 TRBJ1-3 TRBV6-1
CASGLVRDSNQPQHF TGTGCTAGTGGTTTGGTACGGGATAGCAATCAGCCCCAGCATTTT - - TRBJ1-5 TRBV12-5
CASSYSGGKNYGYTF TGTGCCAGCAGTTACTCCGGCGGGAAAAACTATGGCTACACCTTC - - TRBJ1-2 TRBV6-5
CASSEAQFDLGGPNYGYTF TGTGCCAGCAGTGAAGCGCAGTTCGACCTCGGGGGACCCAACTATGGCTACACCTTC many - TRBJ1-2 TRBV2
CASSSYRGNSEAFF TGTGCCAGCAGCTCTTATAGGGGTAATAGTGAAGCTTTCTTT few - TRBJ1-1 TRBV2
CATSPRSYSYEQYF TGTGCCACCTCCCCGCGGTCTTACTCCTACGAGCAGTACTTC - - TRBJ2-7 TRBV6-1
CASSLEGQGATEAFF TGTGCCAGCAGTTTAGAAGGACAGGGGGCGACTGAAGCTTTCTTT many TRBD1 TRBJ1-1 TRBV12-3/TRBV12-4
CASSLNRGVSGYTF TGTGCCAGCAGCTTAAACAGGGGGGTGTCTGGCTACACCTTC - TRBD1 TRBJ1-2 TRBV7-8
CASSYGVSTEAFF TGTGCCAGCAGTTACGGGGTGAGCACTGAAGCTTTCTTT many - TRBJ1-1 TRBV6-5
CATSRPFAAENTEAFF TGTGCCACCAGCAGACCTTTCGCGGCAGAGAACACTGAAGCTTTCTTT - - TRBJ1-1 TRBV15
CASSIDSFLYGYTF TGTGCCAGTAGTATAGACAGTTTCCTCTATGGCTACACCTTC many - TRBJ1-2 TRBV19
CASSGPGSSETQYF TGTGCCAGCAGCGGCCCGGGGAGTTCAGAGACCCAGTACTTC - - TRBJ2-5 TRBV9
CASSPLRQGADTEAFF TGTGCCAGCAGCCCTCTCCGACAGGGGGCGGACACTGAAGCTTTCTTT few TRBD1 TRBJ1-1 TRBV11-1
CASSYRGSTQETQYF TGTGCCAGCAGTTACCGTGGCTCCACCCAAGAGACCCAGTACTTC many - TRBJ2-5 TRBV6-5
CASRQGGGANVLTF TGTGCCAGCCGACAGGGTGGTGGGGCCAACGTCCTGACTTTC many TRBD1 TRBJ2-6 TRBV27
CASSPPESKSYEQYF TGTGCCAGCAGTCCACCGGAGAGTAAGTCCTACGAGCAGTACTTC - - TRBJ2-7 TRBV6-1
CASRRGHQYEQYF TGTGCCAGCAGGCGGGGACATCAGTACGAGCAGTACTTC - - TRBJ2-7 TRBV12-3/TRBV12-4
CASSRRGSNQPQHF TGTGCCAGCAGTCGCAGGGGTAGCAATCAGCCCCAGCATTTT many - TRBJ1-5 TRBV2
CSVDRGHTEAFF TGCAGCGTTGACAGGGGGCACACTGAAGCTTTCTTT many TRBD1 TRBJ1-1 TRBV29-1
CASSLGRVTSPLHF TGTGCCAGCAGCTTGGGGAGAGTCACTTCACCCCTCCACTTT few - TRBJ1-6 TRBV5-7
CASSSPADRGLAFF TGTGCCAGCAGTTCCCCGGCCGACAGGGGGCTCGCTTTCTTT few TRBD1 TRBJ1-1 TRBV27
CASSVNPGGGSPLHF TGTGCCAGCAGCGTCAACCCGGGGGGTGGTTCACCCCTCCACTTT many - TRBJ1-6 TRBV7-2
CASSPASRGGGELFF TGCGCCAGCAGCCCGGCCAGCAGGGGTGGCGGGGAGCTGTTTTTT many - TRBJ2-2 TRBV5-1
CASSQAGLNTEAFF TGTGCCAGCAGCCAAGCTGGGCTGAACACTGAAGCTTTCTTT many - TRBJ1-1 TRBV3-1
CSATGERYGYTF TGCAGCGCAACAGGGGAGAGGTATGGCTACACCTTC many TRBD1 TRBJ1-2 TRBV29-1
CASSLVVHTEAFF TGTGCCAGCAGCTTAGTGGTTCACACTGAAGCTTTCTTT few - TRBJ1-1 TRBV7-9